This is a list of T cell receptor beta chains from one sample in a study of graft-versus-host responses after intestinal transplantation. Method: immunoSEQ multiplex PCR; TCRdb's copy keeps in-frame clones and lacks some. The sample contains under 80,000 clones, 92% of which appear only once. The sequencing here drew on PBMCs, taken 98 days after intestinal transplantation. These receptors all come from a human patient who received an intestinal transplant, so some T cells may come from the graft donor. Both conserved end residues are part of each CDR3. Fields, in order: V gene, J gene, clone size, D gene, CDR3 DNA, CDR3 protein. D genes are given only for firm matches. The size of a clone is reported for some rows only, either as once, few or many, or as a class for expanded clones.

TRBV27	TRBJ1-1	-	TRBD1	TGTGCCAGCAGTCGCAGACAGGGGGACACTGAAGCTTTCTTT	CASSRRQGDTEAFF
TRBV5-4	TRBJ2-7	-	TRBD1	TGTGCCAGCAGTTCTGGACAGGGTGGTTACGAGCAGTACTTC	CASSSGQGGYEQYF
TRBV5-1	TRBJ2-7	-	TRBD2	TGCGCCAGCAGCTCACTAGCGGGGCCTTCCCCCGAGCAGTACTTC	CASSSLAGPSPEQYF
TRBV19	TRBJ1-1	-	-	TGTGCCAGTAGTATCCCTTGGCAGGGCCCCACTGAAGCTTTCTTT	CASSIPWQGPTEAFF
TRBV6-1	TRBJ2-7	-	-	TGTGCCAGCAGAAGGACTGCCTTCTCCTACGAGCAGTACTTC	CASRRTAFSYEQYF
TRBV2	TRBJ2-7	-	-	TGTGCCAGCAGTGAAGGGCCCTACGAGCAGTACTTC	CASSEGPYEQYF
TRBV19	TRBJ2-5	few	-	TGTGCCAGTATGAGGTCCATAGGTGGAGAGACCCAGTACTTC	CASMRSIGGETQYF
TRBV9	TRBJ2-5	-	TRBD2	TGTGCCAGCAGCGTAGCTACGCATGCGGGGGGGGGACAAGAGACCCAGTACTTC	CASSVATHAGGGQETQYF
TRBV5-1	TRBJ1-2	-	TRBD1	TGCGCCAGCAGTTTACCGGGACAGGGATCTGGCTACACCTTC	CASSLPGQGSGYTF
TRBV6-6	TRBJ1-2	-	-	TGTGCCAGCAGTTACTCATTAGGGGGTTATGGCTACACCTTC	CASSYSLGGYGYTF
TRBV7-2	TRBJ2-2	-	TRBD2	TGTGCCAGCAGCTTATTCGCGGGAGATCTTTCCGGGGAGCTGTTTTTT	CASSLFAGDLSGELFF
TRBV5-4	TRBJ2-1	-	-	TGTGCCAGCAGCTTGGGACAAGGGGCGGGGTCTTACAATGAGCAGTTCTTC	CASSLGQGAGSYNEQFF
TRBV13	TRBJ2-1	-	TRBD2	TGTGCCAGCAGCGTAGGACTAGCGGGTAACAATGAGCAGTTCTTC	CASSVGLAGNNEQFF
TRBV19	TRBJ2-3	-	-	TGTGCCAGTAGCGACTTTTACACAGATACGCAGTATTTT	CASSDFYTDTQYF
TRBV4-1	TRBJ1-1	-	-	TGCGCCAGCAGCCAAGAAAGACTTAACACTGAAGCTTTCTTT	CASSQERLNTEAFF
TRBV7-2	TRBJ1-1	-	-	TGTGCCAGCAGCTTACCCCCGTTCAACACTGAAGCTTTCTTT	CASSLPPFNTEAFF
TRBV29-1	TRBJ1-1	-	TRBD1	TGCAGCGTTGCCGGGACAGGGTCCATTGAAGCTTTCTTT	CSVAGTGSIEAFF
TRBV4-2	TRBJ1-2	-	-	TGTGCCAGCAGCCAATTGAGGGGATATGGCTACACCTTC	CASSQLRGYGYTF
TRBV5-8	TRBJ1-5	-	TRBD1	TGTGCCAGCAGCTTGGGAACAGGGGCCAATCAGCCCCAGCATTTT	CASSLGTGANQPQHF
TRBV4-2	TRBJ1-2	-	TRBD1	TGTGCCAGCAGCCAAGATACGGAGGGGGCTGGCTACACCTTC	CASSQDTEGAGYTF
TRBV27	TRBJ2-2	once	TRBD2	TGTGCCAGTCAGACGGGACTAGCGGGGGGAGGCGGGGAGCTGTTTTTT	CASQTGLAGGGGELFF
TRBV28	TRBJ2-1	-	-	TGTGCCAGCAGTTCAGCCGACACCTACAATGAGCAGTTCTTC	CASSSADTYNEQFF
TRBV30	TRBJ2-4	-	TRBD2	TGTGCCTGGAGTGCTAGCGGGAGGTTAGGAGCCAAAAACATTCAGTACTTC	CAWSASGRLGAKNIQYF
TRBV4-1	TRBJ1-1	once	-	TGCGCCAGCAGCCTATCTCAGGGGAGGAACACTGAAGCTTTCTTT	CASSLSQGRNTEAFF
TRBV9	TRBJ2-3	-	-	TGTGCCAGCAGCGTAAGGATAGACAATACAGATACGCAGTATTTT	CASSVRIDNTDTQYF
TRBV4-1	TRBJ2-5	-	-	TGCGCCAGCAGCCAAGATACCTTCAATGAGACCCAGTACTTC	CASSQDTFNETQYF
TRBV9	TRBJ1-1	-	TRBD1	TGTGCCAGCAGCGTAGGGGGACAGGCGAACACTGAAGCTTTCTTT	CASSVGGQANTEAFF
TRBV7-9	TRBJ2-5	-	-	TGTGCCAGCAGCTCCCGGTCCCCCGTGCAAGAGACCCAGTACTTC	CASSSRSPVQETQYF
TRBV7-9	TRBJ1-5	-	TRBD1	TGTGCCAGCAGCTTCAGCACAGGGGTACAGCCCCAGCATTTT	CASSFSTGVQPQHF
TRBV6-4	TRBJ1-3	-	-	TGTGCCAGCACAGTCCCCGGGTGTTCCCACCCTGGAAACACCATATATTTT	CASTVPGCSHPGNTIYF
TRBV6-1	TRBJ2-4	-	-	TGTGCCAGCAGTGAGGGAAGGGGGGCCAAAAACATTCAGTACTTC	CASSEGRGAKNIQYF
TRBV2	TRBJ2-1	-	-	TGTGCCAGCAGTGGGAGCTCCTTGGGCTACAATGAGCAGTTCTTC	CASSGSSLGYNEQFF
TRBV6-7	TRBJ2-7	-	-	TGTGCCAGCAGCCCCAGTTGTAGGACAGCTTTTTACGAGCAGTACTTC	CASSPSCRTAFYEQYF
TRBV10-3	TRBJ2-7	few	TRBD1	TGTGCCATCAGGCCGGGACAGGGGATCTACGAGCAGTACTTC	CAIRPGQGIYEQYF
TRBV4-1	TRBJ2-3	-	-	TGCGCCAGCAGCCAAGAGCCGGATCTAACAGATACGCAGTATTTT	CASSQEPDLTDTQYF
TRBV19	TRBJ2-6	-	-	TGTGCCAGTAGTGCTGGGGCCAACGTCCTGACTTTC	CASSAGANVLTF
TRBV10-2	TRBJ1-5	-	-	TGCGCCAGCAGTGAGTCGATGGGCGCAATTCAGCCCCAGCATTTT	CASSESMGAIQPQHF
TRBV11-2	TRBJ2-2	-	-	TGTGCCAGCAGCTTAGTAGTATCCGGAACCGGGGAGCTGTTTTTT	CASSLVVSGTGELFF
TRBV9	TRBJ2-5	-	TRBD2	TGTGCCAGCAGCGTAGGAAGGACTAGCGGATTCCAAGAGACCCAGTACTTC	CASSVGRTSGFQETQYF
TRBV5-4	TRBJ2-5	-	TRBD1	TGTGCCAGCAGCCGGGACAGGGGGCTTGAGACCCAGTACTTC	CASSRDRGLETQYF
TRBV9	TRBJ2-3	-	TRBD2	TGTGCCAGCAGCGTAGGCCACTCCGGGACTAGCGGGACAGATACGCAGTATTTT	CASSVGHSGTSGTDTQYF
TRBV6-5	TRBJ2-7	-	TRBD1	TGTGCCAGCAGTTACCGCCGGGACAGGGGTATCAACGAGCAGTACTTC	CASSYRRDRGINEQYF
TRBV7-6	TRBJ1-2	-	-	TGTGCCAGCAGCCCCCGACAGGAACACTATGGCTACACCTTC	CASSPRQEHYGYTF
TRBV6-4	TRBJ2-3	once	TRBD2	TGTGCCAGCGGCCTCCTAGCGGGGGGACTTGATACGCAGTATTTT	CASGLLAGGLDTQYF
TRBV28	TRBJ1-5	-	-	TGTGCCAGCAGTTCCGCGGGGGGCAATCAGCCCCAGCATTTT	CASSSAGGNQPQHF